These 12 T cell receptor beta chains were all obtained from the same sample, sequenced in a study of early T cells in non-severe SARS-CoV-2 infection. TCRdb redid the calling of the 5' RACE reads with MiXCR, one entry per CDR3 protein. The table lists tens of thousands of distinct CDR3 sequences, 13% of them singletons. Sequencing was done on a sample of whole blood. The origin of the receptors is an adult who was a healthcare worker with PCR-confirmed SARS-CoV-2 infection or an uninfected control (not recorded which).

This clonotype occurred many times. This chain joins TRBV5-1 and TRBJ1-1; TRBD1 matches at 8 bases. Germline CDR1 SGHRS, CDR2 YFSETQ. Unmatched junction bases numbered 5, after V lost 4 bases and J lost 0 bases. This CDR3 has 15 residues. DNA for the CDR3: TGCGCCAGCAGCGGACAGGGAAGTATGAACACTGAAGCTTTCTTT. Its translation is CASSGQGSMNTEAFF.

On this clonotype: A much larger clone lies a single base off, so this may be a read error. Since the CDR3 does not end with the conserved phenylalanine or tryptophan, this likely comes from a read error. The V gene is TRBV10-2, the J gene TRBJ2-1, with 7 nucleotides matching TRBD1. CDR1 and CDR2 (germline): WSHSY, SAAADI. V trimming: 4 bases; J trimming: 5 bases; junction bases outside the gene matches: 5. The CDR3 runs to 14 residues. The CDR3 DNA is TGCGCCAGCAGTGGATTAACAGGGGACAATGAGCAGTTCCTC. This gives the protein CASSGLTGDNEQFL.

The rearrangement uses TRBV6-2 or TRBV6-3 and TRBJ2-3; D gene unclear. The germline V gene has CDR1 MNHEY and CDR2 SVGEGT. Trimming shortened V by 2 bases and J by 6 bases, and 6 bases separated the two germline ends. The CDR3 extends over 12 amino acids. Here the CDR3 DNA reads TGTGCCAGCAGTTACGGGCGCGATACGCAGTATTTT. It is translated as CASSYGRDTQYF.

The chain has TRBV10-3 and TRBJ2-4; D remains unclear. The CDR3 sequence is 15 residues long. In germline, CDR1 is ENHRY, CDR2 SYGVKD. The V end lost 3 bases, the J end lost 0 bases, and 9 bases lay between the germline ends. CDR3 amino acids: CAISDGGSAKNIQYF. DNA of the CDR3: TGTGCCATCAGTGATGGTGGGTCAGCCAAAAACATTCAGTACTTC.

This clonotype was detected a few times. In nucleotides, the CDR3 is TGTGCCAGCAGCCCGCGAGGGACAGGCGTATCCTATGGCTACACCTTC. Translating gives CASSPRGTGVSYGYTF. This chain joins TRBV7-8 and TRBJ1-2; TRBD1 matches 8 bases. The CDR3 extends over 16 amino acids. Unmatched junction bases numbered 12, after V lost 5 bases and J lost 4 bases. Germline V CDR1 and CDR2: SGHVS, FQNEAQ. The full variable domain, with the rest looked up from reference TRBV7-8 and TRBJ1-2, is GAGVSQSPRYKVAKRGQDVALRCDPISGHVSLFWYQQALGQGPEFLTYFQNEAQLDKSGLPSDRFFAERPEGSVSTLKIQRTQQEDSAVYLCASSPRGTGVSYGYTFGSGTRLTVV.

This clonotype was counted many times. CDR3 residues: CASSYRRDSETQYF. Here the CDR3 DNA reads TGTGCCAGCAGTTACCGGCGGGATTCGGAGACCCAGTACTTC. The chain has TRBV6-2 or TRBV6-3 and TRBJ2-5; maybe TRBD2 (6 bases). Per germline, CDR1 MNHEY and CDR2 SVGEGT. V lost 2 bases to trimming and J lost 5 bases, with 12 bases between them. The CDR3 spans 14 residues.

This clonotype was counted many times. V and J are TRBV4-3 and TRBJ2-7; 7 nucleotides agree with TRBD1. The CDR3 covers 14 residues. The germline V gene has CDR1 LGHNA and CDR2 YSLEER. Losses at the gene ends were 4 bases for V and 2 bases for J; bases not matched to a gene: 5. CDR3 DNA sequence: TGCGCCAGCAGCCTGTACAGGGGAACCTACGAGCAGTACTTC. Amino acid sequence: CASSLYRGTYEQYF.

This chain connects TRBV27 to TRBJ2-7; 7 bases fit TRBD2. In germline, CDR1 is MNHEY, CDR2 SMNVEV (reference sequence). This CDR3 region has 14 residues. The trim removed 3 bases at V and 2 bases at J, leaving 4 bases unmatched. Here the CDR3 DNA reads TGTGCCAGCAGTTTTACTAGCGCTCCCTACGAGCAGTACTTC. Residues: CASSFTSAPYEQYF.

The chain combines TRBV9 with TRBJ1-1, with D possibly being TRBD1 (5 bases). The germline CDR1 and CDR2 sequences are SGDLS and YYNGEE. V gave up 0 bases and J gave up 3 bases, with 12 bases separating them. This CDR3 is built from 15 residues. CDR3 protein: CASSVAGREDTEAFF. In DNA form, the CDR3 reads TGTGCCAGCAGCGTAGCAGGCAGGGAGGACACTGAAGCTTTCTTT.

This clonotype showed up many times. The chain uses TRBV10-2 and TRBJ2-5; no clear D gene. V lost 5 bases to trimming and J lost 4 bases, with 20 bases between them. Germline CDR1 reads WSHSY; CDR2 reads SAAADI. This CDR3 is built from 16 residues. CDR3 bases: TGCGCCAGCAGTAAAACTTTACTGGGCCTACCAGAGACCCAGTACTTC. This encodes CASSKTLLGLPETQYF.

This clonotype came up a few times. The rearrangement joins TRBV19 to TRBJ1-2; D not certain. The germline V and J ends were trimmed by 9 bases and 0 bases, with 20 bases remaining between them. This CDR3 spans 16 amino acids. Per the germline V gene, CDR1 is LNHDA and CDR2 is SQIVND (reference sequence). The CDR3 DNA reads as TGTGCCAGCACCCCCGACGGAAAAAACTCTAACTATGGCTACACCTTC. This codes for CASTPDGKNSNYGYTF. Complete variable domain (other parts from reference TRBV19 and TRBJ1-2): DGGITQSPKYLFRKEGQNVTLSCEQNLNHDAMYWYRQDPGQGLRLIYYSQIVNDFQKGDIAEGYSVSREKKESFPLTVTSAQKNPTAFYLCASTPDGKNSNYGYTFGSGTRLTVV.

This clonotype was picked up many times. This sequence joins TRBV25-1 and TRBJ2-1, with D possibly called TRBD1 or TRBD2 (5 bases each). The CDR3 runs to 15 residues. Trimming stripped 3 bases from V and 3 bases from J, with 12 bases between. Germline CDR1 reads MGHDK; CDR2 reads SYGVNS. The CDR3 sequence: CASSDPGPDYNEQFF. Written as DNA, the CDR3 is TGTGCCAGCAGTGATCCGGGACCTGACTACAATGAGCAGTTCTTC.